Sequencing of this T cell receptor (beta chain) was carried out in a study of blood T cell repertoires in COVID-19 (TCRdb year 2020). Background for the entire study: Collaborator samples came from the United States, Italy and Spain and covered acute and convalescent phases of COVID-19. The material from the prospective study consisted of cDNA or gDNA derived from T cells, B-cell-depleted T cells, or PBMCs. The dataset comprised deeply sampled blood TCRbeta repertoires from subjects exposed to, actively infected with, or recovered from COVID-19. The repertoires were released in a freely available public database meant as a resource for research on the immune response to SARS-CoV-2. Samples were obtained from the ongoing ImmuneRACE study (first 160 participants) and from about 1,300 subjects provided by 6 global collaborators. Nearly every sample came with metadata listing a de-identified subject ID, COVID-19 status, age in years and sex. Where available, HLA class I and class II types were taken from metadata supplied by the sample provider and were not determined by assay-based typing. Results the study describes overall, beyond this receptor: How much clinical and demographic metadata was included differed by source and by participant, and the metadata was provided uncurated.

CDR1 SGHNT and CDR2 YENEEA are derived from the germline V gene. V has 1 base trimmed and J has 1 base trimmed; junction bases matching no gene number 4. The CDR3 sequence holds 15 residues, the cysteine and phenylalanine included. Solely the CDR3 DNA is kept, with 45 bases framed from the first base. The immunoSEQ Assay, a bias-controlled multiplex PCR, was used to amplify TCRbeta CDR3 regions from genomic DNA. The paper's processing steps were these. The number of nucleated cells in each sample was estimated from the amplification of reference gene primers within the assay. To quantify the absolute abundance of each unique TCRbeta CDR3 rearrangement, sequence reads were collapsed and filtered. For each sample, productive Simpson clonality was calculated as the square root of Simpson's diversity index over productive rearrangements. Entries here come from immuneACCESS through TCRdb and include only in-frame sequences with V and J called. Some clones fail to appear in such tables; in the studies checked, an unresolved V gene covers under half of the shortfall, and the cause of the remainder is unknown. V, J and clone size derive from that table, while D and trimming were established from the DNA sequence. Present in this sample are 250,000 to 350,000 clones, about 87% of which were seen just once. The ten largest clonotypes hold around 9.3% of the sample.

In the prospective study, participants were about 18 to 100 years old, resided in 20 to 30 geographic areas of the United States, and were enrolled through a virtual design. In the prospective study, participants were assigned to cohorts based on the clinical history participants reported in a screening survey and a study questionnaire. Recovered participants in ImmuneRACE Cohort 3 were defined as having two consecutive negative NP/OP PCR tests, clearance from a healthcare professional, or resolution of symptoms. In the prospective study, mobile phlebotomists collected whole blood, serum and a nasopharyngeal or oropharyngeal swab from each participant. Participants in the prospective study had the option to provide additional blood draws and questionnaires over an approximately 2-month period. Blood samples from the prospective study were shipped frozen or at room temperature prior to DNA extraction.

On this clone itself: Its specific antigen is unknown. Base qualities are not recorded, but no much larger clone differs from it by a single base. This sample also contains other DNA sequences that code for the same CDR3.

The sequence came from a woman under 30 who had recovered from COVID-19. The sequence is built from TRBV11-3 and TRBJ2-7, with TRBD2 matching 7 junction bases. The source material was PBMCs or T cells enriched from blood (not recorded which). This receptor has the CDR3 CASSLGSSGSYEQYF. The DNA is as follows: TGTGCCAGCAGCTTAGGCTCTAGCGGATCCTACGAGCAGTACTTC.